This T cell receptor beta chain was sequenced in a study of T cell repertoires in cytomegalovirus infection. Study in general: Both CMV infection and a matching HLA type were indicated by public TCR beta signatures. Study-level points and caveats: CMV carriers with the relevant HLA were identified by cumulative public TCR beta family frequency. CMV-specific TCR beta clonotypes restricted by HLA-C were the ones dominating the ex vivo response.

This clonotype has just one count. Its matching antigen is unknown. The conserved final phenylalanine or tryptophan is absent from the CDR3, which likely points to a read error. TCRdb processed the reads anew with MiXCR; each CDR3 protein has one entry. Of about 490,000 distinct CDR3 sequences listed, 16% are singletons. The CDR3 is 14 residues long. Germline loops: CDR1 MNHEY, CDR2 SVGAGI. The TCR sequence derives from a human donor in good health (CMV status not recorded). Some clones in this sample may be carry-over from other donors' samples. The chain couples TRBV6-5 to TRBJ2-7, with D possibly being TRBD2 (5 bases). Sequencing was carried out using CD8+ T cells from PBMCs. As DNA, the CDR3 is TGTGCCCGCAGTTACTCTGGGAGAGGCTACGAGCAGTACTTA. Its protein product is CARSYSGRGYEQYL.